The 6 T cell receptor beta chains below come from one sample, sequenced in a study of breast tumors, draining lymph nodes, adjacent tissues. TCRdb passed the multiplex PCR reads through MiXCR, listing each CDR3 protein once. The table has approximately 100,000 distinct CDR3 sequences, about 20% seen once; the top ten hold roughly 1.2%. Breast cancer patients provided tissue from their axillary draining lymph nodes. The source material was axillary lymph node tissue. The receptors shown here come from a female donor with breast cancer. Some clones in this sample may be carry-over from other donors' samples.

This clonotype was picked up a small number of times. The CDR3 sequence: CASRPLTSGGARTGELFF. The DNA for the CDR3 is TGTGCCAGCAGGCCCCTTACTAGCGGGGGGGCTCGAACCGGGGAGCTGTTTTTT. The J gene is TRBJ2-2, the V gene TRBV27, with 13 bases fitting TRBD2. Germline CDR1 is MNHEY and CDR2 is SMNVEV (reference sequence). The V and J ends lost 6 bases and 5 bases, in that order; junction bases with no gene match: 12. CDR3 size: 18 residues.

This clonotype appeared many times. The chain employs TRBV20-1 and TRBJ2-7; 7 nucleotides align to TRBD1. V trimming: 4 bases; J trimming: 3 bases; junction bases outside the gene matches: 6. The CDR3 totals 13 residues. Germline lookup yields CDR1 DFQATT and CDR2 SNEGSKA (reference sequence). In nucleotides, the CDR3 is TGCAGTGCTAAGTCCGACAGGGACTACGAGCAGTACTTC. This translates into CSAKSDRDYEQYF.

As for this clonotype: A read error may explain this, as a much larger clone is one base away. The J gene is TRBJ2-5, the V gene TRBV15; D is unclear. Germline CDR1 is LNHNV and CDR2 is YYDKDF (reference sequence). This CDR3 spans 13 amino acids. The CDR3 protein is CAASRDTQETQYF. CDR3 DNA: TGTGCCGCCAGCAGAGATACCCAAGAGACCCAGTACTTC. Supplemented by reference TRBV15 and TRBJ2-5, the full variable domain reads DAMVIQNPRYQVTQFGKPVTLSCSQTLNHNVMYWYQQKSSQAPKLLFHYYDKDFNNEADTPDNFQSRRPNTSFCFLDIRSPGLGDTAMYLCAASRDTQETQYFGPGTRLLVL.

This clonotype was seen many times. The rearrangement joins TRBV15 to TRBJ2-1; 7 nucleotides align to TRBD2. Germline loops: CDR1 LNHNV, CDR2 YYDKDF (reference sequence). V lost 1 base and J lost 5; bases outside the gene matches: 11. The CDR3 extends over 17 amino acids. The CDR3 region is CATSRGLGGSSDNEQFF. The CDR3 DNA sequence: TGTGCCACCAGCAGAGGTCTGGGCGGGAGCTCGGACAATGAGCAGTTCTTC.

This chain connects TRBV28 to TRBJ2-4; TRBD1 agrees at 7 bases. Germline V gene data show CDR1 as MDHEN and CDR2 as SYDVKM. Trimming took 4 bases from V and 8 from J; bases not matched to a gene: 11. The CDR3 is made up of 15 amino acids. The DNA of the CDR3 is TGTGCCAGCAGTTCTCTCCGACAGGGTGTGGACATTCAGTACTTC. Translation gives CASSSLRQGVDIQYF.

Many counts were recorded for this clonotype. This chain connects TRBV7-3 to TRBJ2-3; D might be TRBD1 (6 bases). Trimming stripped 4 bases from V and 4 bases from J, with 12 bases between. The germline gives CDR1 SGHTA, CDR2 FQGTGA. This CDR3 contains 14 residues. The CDR3 nucleotides are TGTGCCAGCAGCTCTGGGGCAGGGGCAGATACGCAGTATTTT. As protein: CASSSGAGADTQYF.